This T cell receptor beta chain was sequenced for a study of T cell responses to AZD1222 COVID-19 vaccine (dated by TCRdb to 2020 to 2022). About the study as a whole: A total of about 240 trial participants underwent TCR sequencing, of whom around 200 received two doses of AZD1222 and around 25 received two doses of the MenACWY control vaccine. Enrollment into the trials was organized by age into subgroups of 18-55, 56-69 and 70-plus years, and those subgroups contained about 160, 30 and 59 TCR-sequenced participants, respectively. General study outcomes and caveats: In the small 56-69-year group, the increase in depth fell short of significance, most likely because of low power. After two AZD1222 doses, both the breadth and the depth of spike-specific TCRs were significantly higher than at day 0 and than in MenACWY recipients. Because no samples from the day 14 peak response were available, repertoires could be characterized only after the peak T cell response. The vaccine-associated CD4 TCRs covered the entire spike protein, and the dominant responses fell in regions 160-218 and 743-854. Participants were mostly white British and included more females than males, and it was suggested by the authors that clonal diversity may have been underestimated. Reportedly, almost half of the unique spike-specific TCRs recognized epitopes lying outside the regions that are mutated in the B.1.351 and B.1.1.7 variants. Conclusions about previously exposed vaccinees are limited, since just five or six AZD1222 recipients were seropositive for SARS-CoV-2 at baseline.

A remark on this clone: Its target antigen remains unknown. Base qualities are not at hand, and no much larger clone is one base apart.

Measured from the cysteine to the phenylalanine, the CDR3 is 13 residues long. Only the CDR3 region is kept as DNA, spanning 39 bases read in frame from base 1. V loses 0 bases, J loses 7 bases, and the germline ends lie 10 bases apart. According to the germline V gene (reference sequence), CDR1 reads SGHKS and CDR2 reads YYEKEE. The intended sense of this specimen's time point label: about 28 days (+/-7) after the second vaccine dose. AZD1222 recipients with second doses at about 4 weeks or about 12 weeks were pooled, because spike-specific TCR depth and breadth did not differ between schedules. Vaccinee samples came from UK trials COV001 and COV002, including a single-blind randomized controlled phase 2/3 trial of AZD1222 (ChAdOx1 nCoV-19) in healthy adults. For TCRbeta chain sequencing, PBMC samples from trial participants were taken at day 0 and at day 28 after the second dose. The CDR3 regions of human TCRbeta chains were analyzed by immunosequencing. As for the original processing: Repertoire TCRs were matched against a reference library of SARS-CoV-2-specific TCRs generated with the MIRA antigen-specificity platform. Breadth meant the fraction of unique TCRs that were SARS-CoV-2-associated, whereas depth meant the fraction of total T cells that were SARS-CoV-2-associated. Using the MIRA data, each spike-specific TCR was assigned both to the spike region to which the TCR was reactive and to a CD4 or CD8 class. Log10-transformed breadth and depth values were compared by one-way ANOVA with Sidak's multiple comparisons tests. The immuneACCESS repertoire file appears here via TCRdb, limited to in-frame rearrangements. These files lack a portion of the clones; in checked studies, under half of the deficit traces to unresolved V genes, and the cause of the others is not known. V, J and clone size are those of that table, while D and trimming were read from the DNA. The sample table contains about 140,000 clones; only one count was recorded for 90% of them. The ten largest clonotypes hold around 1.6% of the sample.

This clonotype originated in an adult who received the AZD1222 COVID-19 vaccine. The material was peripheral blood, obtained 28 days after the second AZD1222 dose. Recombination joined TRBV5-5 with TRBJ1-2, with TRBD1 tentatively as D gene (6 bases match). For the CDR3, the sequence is CASSLEGERGYTF. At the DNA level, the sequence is TGTGCCAGCAGCTTGGAGGGGGAACGTGGCTACACCTTC.